These 27 T cell receptor beta chains share one sample of origin, sequenced in a study of CD4+ T cells in melanoma. Libraries were prepared by immunoSEQ multiplex PCR; TCRdb keeps only in-frame clonotypes and omits some of them. The sample lists 110,000 to 150,000 clones; about nine tenths were seen once. Receptors originate from a human donor with melanoma.

A single count supports this clone. The V and J genes are TRBV30 and TRBJ2-5; D remains ambiguous. There are 14 residues in the CDR3. CDR1 and CDR2 from the germline V gene are GTSNPN and SVGIG (reference sequence). V dropped 3 bases and J dropped 7 bases, with 18 bases sitting between them. The CDR3 is CAWSGGVEGSTQYF. CDR3 DNA: TGTGCCTGGAGCGGTGGGGTGGAAGGGTCGACCCAGTACTTC.

The gene calls are TRBV30 and TRBJ1-1, with no clear D. V gave up 0 bases and J gave up 2 bases, with 7 bases separating them. The germline gives CDR1 GTSNPN, CDR2 SVGIG (reference sequence). CDR3 length: 13 residues. In DNA, the CDR3 is TGTGCCTGGAGTGTAGCAGTCAACACTGAAGCTTTCTTT. Amino acids: CAWSVAVNTEAFF.

The J gene is TRBJ1-2, the V gene TRBV6-5; a weak D match, TRBD1 (5 bases). Looked up from germline, CDR1 is MNHEY and CDR2 is SVGAGI. The CDR3 consists of 14 residues. Trimming stripped 0 bases from V and 2 bases from J, with 7 bases between. CDR3 bases: TGTGCCAGCAGTTACTCGGACATGAACTATGGCTACACCTTC. Its protein is CASSYSDMNYGYTF.

This chain uses TRBV25-1 with TRBJ2-2; D may be TRBD1 (6 bases). Germline values: CDR1 MGHDK, CDR2 SYGVNS. The CDR3 covers 14 residues. V was shortened by 7 bases and J by 5 bases, with 14 bases between the two germline ends. The CDR3: CASIGGSRTGELFF. For the CDR3, the DNA is TGTGCCAGCATTGGGGGCTCAAGGACCGGGGAGCTGTTTTTT.

V gene TRBV5-5 combines with J gene TRBJ1-2; D is ambiguous. Trimming cost V 4 bases and J 4 bases, with 8 bases left between them. Germline V gene lookup returns CDR1 SGHKS and CDR2 YYEKEE (reference sequence). The CDR3 runs to 12 residues. CDR3 amino acids: CASSPGGYGYTF. The CDR3 nucleotides are TGTGCCAGCAGCCCTGGAGGCTATGGCTACACCTTC.

The rearrangement joins TRBV30 to TRBJ1-4; TRBD1 matches at 10 bases. V trimming: 4 bases; J trimming: 6 bases; junction bases outside the gene matches: 2. The germline V gene has CDR1 GTSNPN and CDR2 SVGIG (reference sequence). This CDR3 is built from 13 residues. This CDR3 is CAWTGTGDEKLFF. The DNA for the CDR3 is TGTGCCTGGACGGGGACAGGGGATGAAAAACTGTTTTTT.

This chain uses TRBV2 with TRBJ1-3, with a tentative D call TRBD1 (5 bases). Deletions cut 9 bases from V and 3 bases from J, with 18 bases between. The CDR3 has 15 residues. Germline CDR1 and CDR2: SNHLY and FYNNEI. Here the CDR3 reads CASFPSGGIGNTIYF. The CDR3 nucleotides read TGTGCCAGTTTCCCGTCGGGGGGGATTGGAAACACCATATATTTT.

This sequence joins TRBV10-2 and TRBJ2-7; unclear D gene. The germline V and J ends were trimmed by 2 bases and 2 bases, with 7 bases remaining between them. The CDR3 is 13 amino acids. The germline gives CDR1 WSHSY, CDR2 SAAADI. Here the CDR3 DNA reads TGCGCCAGCAGTGAGCGTAGCCCCTACGAGCAGTACTTC. Translated: CASSERSPYEQYF.

The CDR3 here is CASSFGGSGGFQETQYF. The CDR3 DNA is TGTGCCAGCAGCTTCGGAGGGAGCGGTGGTTTCCAAGAGACCCAGTACTTC. This chain joins TRBV7-9 and TRBJ2-5; possibly TRBD2 for D (6 bases). CDR1 SEHNR and CDR2 FQNEAQ come from the germline V gene (reference sequence). The CDR3 has 17 amino acids. V dropped 3 bases and J dropped 1 base, with 18 bases sitting between them.

This clone was counted a single time. This rearrangement joins TRBV6-5 to TRBJ1-1; D unresolved. Trimming stripped 0 bases from V and 0 bases from J, with 8 bases between. CDR1 is MNHEY and CDR2 is SVGAGI in the germline V gene. The CDR3 runs 15 residues. The CDR3 nucleotides are TGTGCCAGCAGTTACTCTGGCAGACTGAACACTGAAGCTTTCTTT. Amino acid sequence: CASSYSGRLNTEAFF.

This chain joins TRBV27 and TRBJ2-3, with 13 positions matching TRBD2. V gave up 5 bases and J gave up 0 bases; unmatched junction bases: 5. CDR3 length equals 17 residues. Germline V gene sequence: CDR1 MNHEY, CDR2 SMNVEV (reference sequence). The CDR3 reads CASSRPGLAGSTDTQYF. DNA of the CDR3: TGTGCCAGCAGTCGCCCGGGACTAGCGGGAAGCACAGATACGCAGTATTTT.

V gene TRBV30 combines with J gene TRBJ1-2; D may be TRBD1 (5 bases). The germline CDR1 and CDR2 sequences are GTSNPN and SVGIG (reference sequence). The CDR3 extends over 12 amino acids. With 3 bases removed from V and 8 bases from J, the gap between germline ends came to 13 bases. The DNA of the CDR3 is TGTGCCTGGAGGGGGGAGTTTGAGGGCTACACCTTC. Translation: CAWRGEFEGYTF. Variable domain in full (rest from reference TRBV30 and TRBJ1-2): SQTIHQWPATLVQPVGSPLSLECTVEGTSNPNLYWYRQAAGRGLQLLFYSVGIGQISSEVPQNLSASRPQDRQFILSSKKLLLSDSGFYLCAWRGEFEGYTFGSGTRLTVV.

The gene calls are TRBV7-9 and TRBJ2-7; 11 bases fit TRBD1. Losses at the gene ends were 1 base for V and 6 bases for J; bases not matched to a gene: 11. There are 17 residues in the CDR3. The germline CDR1 and CDR2 sequences are SEHNR and FQNEAQ (reference sequence). This chain's CDR3 is CASSLEVTGQGALEQYF. The CDR3 DNA is TGTGCCAGCAGCTTAGAGGTGACTGGACAGGGGGCTCTCGAGCAGTACTTC.

V and J are TRBV13 and TRBJ2-4; possibly TRBD1 or TRBD2 for D (6 bases each). This CDR3 spans 13 amino acids. The V gene lost 1 base and the J gene lost 8 bases, with 9 bases spanning the gap. In germline, CDR1 is PRHDT, CDR2 FYEKMQ (reference sequence). The CDR3 DNA sequence: TGTGCCAGCAGCTTAGATAGGGGGGACATTCAGTACTTC. This codes for CASSLDRGDIQYF.

V gene TRBV18 combines with J gene TRBJ1-5; D uncertain. Germline lookup yields CDR1 KGHSH and CDR2 LQKENI. The CDR3 has 15 residues. V shed 2 bases and J shed 3 bases, with 11 bases lying between them. As DNA, the CDR3 is TGTGCCAGCTCACCAGGGTTGCAGGACAATCAGCCCCAGCATTTT. The encoded protein is CASSPGLQDNQPQHF.

The genes are TRBV7-9 and TRBJ1-1, with D perhaps TRBD1 (5 bases). From germline, CDR1 is SEHNR and CDR2 FQNEAQ (reference sequence). This CDR3 is 13 amino acids long. With 6 bases removed from V and 4 bases from J, the gap between germline ends came to 12 bases. CDR3 nucleotides: TGTGCCAGCAGACTCGGCGGGGCCACTGAAGCTTTCTTT. Amino acid sequence: CASRLGGATEAFF.

This clone occurred once. V usage is TRBV10-3 and J usage is TRBJ1-1; 11 positions match TRBD1. The CDR3 totals 14 residues. Germline CDR1 reads ENHRY; CDR2 reads SYGVKD. V shed 6 bases, J shed 3 bases, and the junction held 3 bases outside the gene matches. The CDR3 bases are TGTGCCATCAGGGGGGGACAGGGGGACACTGAAGCTTTCTTT. It translates to CAIRGGQGDTEAFF.

The J gene is TRBJ2-7, the V gene TRBV7-9; no definite D call. The CDR3 length is 14 residues. V lost 6 bases, J lost 2 bases, and 14 bases lay in between. Germline CDR1 reads SEHNR; CDR2 reads FQNEAQ (reference sequence). This CDR3 is CASSHRQAPYEQYF. The CDR3 DNA is TGTGCCAGCAGTCATCGCCAGGCCCCCTACGAGCAGTACTTC.

The CDR3 protein is CASSQDLAGGTDTQYF. The CDR3 DNA reads TGTGCCAGCAGCCAAGATCTAGCGGGGGGCACAGATACGCAGTATTTT. The J gene is TRBJ2-3, the V gene TRBV4-2; 10 bases line up with TRBD2. Germline CDR1 is LGHNA and CDR2 is YNFKEQ. The V and J ends lost 0 bases and 1 base, in that order; junction bases with no gene match: 1. This CDR3 region has 16 residues.

The CDR3 DNA reads TGCAGCGTTGATAAGGTCACTGAAGCTTTCTTT. It specifies CSVDKVTEAFF. The chain links TRBV29-1 to TRBJ1-1; the D is unclear. Trimming removed 3 bases at V and 4 bases at J, with 6 bases between. The CDR3 is made up of 11 amino acids. Germline V CDR1 and CDR2: SQVTM, ANQGSEA.

V gene TRBV18 combines with J gene TRBJ1-6, with D tentatively TRBD1 (6 bases). The V end lost 2 bases, the J end lost 9 bases, and 14 bases lay between the germline ends. Germline V lookup: CDR1 KGHSH, CDR2 LQKENI. The length of the CDR3 is 15 residues. CDR3 in DNA: TGTGCCAGCTCACCAGGGGGCCCGGCCGGTTCACCCCTCCACTTT. This translates into CASSPGGPAGSPLHF.

The CDR3 region is CASSAGQPRNSPLHF. As DNA, the CDR3 is TGCGCCAGCAGCGCCGGACAGCCGAGGAATTCACCCCTCCACTTT. The chain employs TRBV5-1 and TRBJ1-6; D perhaps matches TRBD1 (6 bases). Germline V lookup: CDR1 SGHRS, CDR2 YFSETQ. This CDR3 comprises 15 residues. The germline V and J ends were trimmed by 4 bases and 7 bases, with 15 bases remaining between them.

The chain carries TRBV9 and TRBJ2-5; TRBD2 matches at 8 bases. V dropped 0 bases and J dropped 2; count of bases not matched to a gene: 6. Germline V gives CDR1 SGDLS, CDR2 YYNGEE. The CDR3 consists of 16 residues. CDR3 bases: TGTGCCAGCAGCGTAGCGGGGGGGGAAACACAAGAGACCCAGTACTTC. Protein product: CASSVAGGETQETQYF.

The CDR3 coding sequence is TGTGCCAGCAGTCAGAGACAGGGGCTTCGCTATGGCTACACCTTC. Protein product: CASSQRQGLRYGYTF. V and J are TRBV7-2 and TRBJ1-2; TRBD1 matches 8 bases. The length of the CDR3 is 15 residues. Looked up from germline, CDR1 is SGHTA and CDR2 is FQGNSA. V was pared by 6 bases and J by 4 bases, with 10 bases of the junction left unmatched.

This chain links TRBV5-1 with TRBJ2-1, with D unclear. Trimming left V 5 bases short and J 5 bases short, with 20 bases between. The CDR3 spans 16 residues. Germline lookup yields CDR1 SGHRS and CDR2 YFSETQ. As DNA, the CDR3 is TGCGCCAGCAGAGTGCAGCCCCTAGGTGAAAACAATGAGCAGTTCTTC. This gives the protein CASRVQPLGENNEQFF.

This chain uses TRBV5-6 with TRBJ2-7; TRBD1 is a possible D gene (6 bases). Trimming cost V 3 bases and J 3 bases, with 19 bases left between them. CDR3 length: 16 residues. CDR1 SGHDT and CDR2 YYEEEE come from the germline V gene. The CDR3 sequence is CASSYRTGTHNYEQYF. The CDR3 DNA is TGTGCCAGCAGCTATCGAACCGGGACACATAACTACGAGCAGTACTTC.

J is TRBJ1-6 and V is TRBV28, with D uncertain. The CDR3 has 15 amino acids. Trimming took 6 bases from V and 7 from J, leaving 16 bases between them. Germline V lookup: CDR1 MDHEN, CDR2 SYDVKM. The CDR3 bases are TGTGCCAGCAGACACCGCGGGATCCCAAATTCACCCCTCCACTTT. Its translation is CASRHRGIPNSPLHF.